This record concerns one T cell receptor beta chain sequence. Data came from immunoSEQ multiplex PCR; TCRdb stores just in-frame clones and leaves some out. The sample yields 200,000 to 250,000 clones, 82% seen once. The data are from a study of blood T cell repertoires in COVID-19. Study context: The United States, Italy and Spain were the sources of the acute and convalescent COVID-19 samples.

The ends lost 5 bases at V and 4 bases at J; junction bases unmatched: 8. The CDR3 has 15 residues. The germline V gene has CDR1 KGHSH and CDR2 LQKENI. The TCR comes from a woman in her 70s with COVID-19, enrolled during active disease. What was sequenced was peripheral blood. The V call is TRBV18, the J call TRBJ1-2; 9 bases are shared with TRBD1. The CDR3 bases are TGTGCCAGCTCAGCGGCGATGGGACAGGGCTATGGCTACACCTTC. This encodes CASSAAMGQGYGYTF. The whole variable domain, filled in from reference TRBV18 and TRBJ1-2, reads NAGVMQNPRHLVRRRGQEARLRCSPMKGHSHVYWYRQLPEEGLKFMVYLQKENIIDESGMPKERFSAEFPKEGPSILRIQQVVRGDSAAYFCASSAAMGQGYGYTFGSGTRLTVV.